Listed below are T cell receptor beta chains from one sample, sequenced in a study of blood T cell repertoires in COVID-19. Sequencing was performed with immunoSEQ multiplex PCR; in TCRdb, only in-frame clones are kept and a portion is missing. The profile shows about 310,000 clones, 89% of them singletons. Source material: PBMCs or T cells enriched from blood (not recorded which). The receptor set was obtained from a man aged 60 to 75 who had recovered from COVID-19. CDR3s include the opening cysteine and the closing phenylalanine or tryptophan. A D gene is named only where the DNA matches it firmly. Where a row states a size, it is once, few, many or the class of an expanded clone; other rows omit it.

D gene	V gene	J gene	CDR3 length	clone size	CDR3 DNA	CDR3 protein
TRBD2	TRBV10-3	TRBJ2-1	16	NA	TGTGCCATCCAGGGGCGGCTAGCGGGAGGATACAATGAGCAGTTCTTC	CAIQGRLAGGYNEQFF
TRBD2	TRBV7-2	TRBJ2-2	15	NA	TGTGCCAGCAGCTTCCTAGCGGGAGTTTCTGGGGAGCTGTTTTTT	CASSFLAGVSGELFF
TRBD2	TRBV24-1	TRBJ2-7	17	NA	TGTGCCACCAGTGACTCTGACCCTAGCGGGAGGACCTACGAGCAGTACTTC	CATSDSDPSGRTYEQYF
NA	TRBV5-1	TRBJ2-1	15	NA	TGCGCCAGCAGCCCGGGGGGCCCTGCGGGAAATGAGCAGTTCTTC	CASSPGGPAGNEQFF
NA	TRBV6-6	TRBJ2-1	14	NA	TGTGCCAGCAGTTACTCCTCGGGGTACAATGAGCAGTTCTTC	CASSYSSGYNEQFF
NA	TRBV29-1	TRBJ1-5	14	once	TGCAGCGTTCGTACCGGGACACGAGATCAGCCCCAGCATTTT	CSVRTGTRDQPQHF
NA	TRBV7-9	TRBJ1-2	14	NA	TGTGCCAGCAGCCCCTCGGGAGGGAACTATGGCTACACCTTC	CASSPSGGNYGYTF
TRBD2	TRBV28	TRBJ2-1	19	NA	TGTGCCAGCAGTTTAGCCCTTCGGTTAGCGGGAGTGGCCTACAATGAGCAGTTCTTC	CASSLALRLAGVAYNEQFF
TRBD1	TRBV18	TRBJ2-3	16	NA	TGTGCCAGCTCACCACAGACAGGGGGCGGCACAGATACGCAGTATTTT	CASSPQTGGGTDTQYF
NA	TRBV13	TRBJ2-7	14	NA	TGTGCCAGCAGCTTAGGCCGAGGTCTCCGCGAGCAGTACTTC	CASSLGRGLREQYF
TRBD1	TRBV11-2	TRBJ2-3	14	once	TGTGCCAGCAGCCCACAACCCGGACAGGCTACGCAGTATTTT	CASSPQPGQATQYF
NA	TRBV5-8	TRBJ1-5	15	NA	TGTGCCAGCAGCCCAGGGGACCGTAGCAATCAGCCCCAGCATTTT	CASSPGDRSNQPQHF
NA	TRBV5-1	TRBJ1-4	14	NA	TGCGCCAGCAGCTTGGTGCCGGGAAATGAAAAACTGTTTTTT	CASSLVPGNEKLFF
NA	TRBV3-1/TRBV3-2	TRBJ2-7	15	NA	TGTGCCAGCAGCCAAGACGCAGCGACTTTCTACGAGCAGTACTTC	CASSQDAATFYEQYF
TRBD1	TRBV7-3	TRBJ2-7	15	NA	TGTGCCAGCAGCTTATCGGGACAGGGGTCCTACGAGCAGTACTTC	CASSLSGQGSYEQYF
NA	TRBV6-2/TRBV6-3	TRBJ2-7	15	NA	TGTGCCAGCAGTTACGATTGGGGGCTCAACTACGAGCAGTACTTC	CASSYDWGLNYEQYF
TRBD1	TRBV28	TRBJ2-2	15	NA	TGTGCCAGCAGGGGGACAGGGGTGAACACCGGGGAGCTGTTTTTT	CASRGTGVNTGELFF